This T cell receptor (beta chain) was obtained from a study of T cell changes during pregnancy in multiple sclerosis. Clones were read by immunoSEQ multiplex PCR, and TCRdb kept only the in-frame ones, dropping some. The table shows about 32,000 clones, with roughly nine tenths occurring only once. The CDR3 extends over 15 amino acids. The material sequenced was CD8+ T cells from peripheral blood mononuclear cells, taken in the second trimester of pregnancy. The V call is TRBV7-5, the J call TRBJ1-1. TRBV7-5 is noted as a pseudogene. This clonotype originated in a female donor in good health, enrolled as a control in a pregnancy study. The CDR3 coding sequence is TGTGCCAGGCTAGTTACGTACCTAGAGGACACTGAAGCTTTCTTT. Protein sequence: CARLVTYLEDTEAFF.